This T cell receptor beta chain is from a study of blood T cells in healthy people across ages (dated by TCRdb to the mid-2010s). Regarding the research as a whole: Template switching captured roughly one uniquely barcoded TCR beta cDNA molecule per two T cells in model experiments. To track age-related changes in TCR beta repertoire diversity, the study relied on deep sequencing normalized with unique cDNA molecular identifiers. The donors were divided into four age groups: young (average approximately 17 years), middle-aged (almost 40), aged (62) and long-lived (more than 75). The study analyzed two additional independent replicas of 1 million unique cDNA reads from the same blood draw for two donors, one aged 18 to 30 and one aged 80 or older.

Receptor libraries were prepared by 5' RACE. The instrument given in TCRdb is Illumina HiSeq 2500. A second PCR of roughly 7 to 11 cycles was performed with a sample-barcoded 5' primer and a J-beta primer mix. A unique molecular identifier was introduced onto each TCR beta cDNA molecule by a template-switch 5' adaptor carrying 12 random nucleotides. Each sample yielded at least 3 million CDR3-containing paired-end reads. All of the RNA was converted into first-strand cDNA using the Mint cDNA synthesis kit, with a TRBC-specific oligonucleotide serving as the primer. All cDNA was treated with uracil-DNA glycosylase and then went through a first 18-cycle PCR with the universal primers M1SS and BC2_uni_R. Processing in the source paper ran as follows. Each sample was normalized by randomly selecting 1 million high-quality reads, each carrying a distinct molecular identifier. Reads with shared molecular identifiers were discarded instead of being binned into consensus sequences. MiTCR, with a Q25 quality threshold and the strictest error-elimination algorithm, was used for CDR3 identification, clonotype clustering and error correction. A nonparametric unseen species model with Euler transformation was used to estimate lower-bound total TCR beta diversity. The public reads were reanalyzed by TCRdb: fastp trimming at Q25, MiXCR alignment, in-frame beta chains only. All rows with the same CDR3 protein become a single entry with the most common DNA and genes. These V and J calls derive from TCRdb rather than the authors' analysis. For this sample the table gives under 1,100,000 distinct CDR3 sequences, of which around 27% were detected only once. The biggest ten clones account for around 0.7% of the sample.

Note on this clonotype: It lacks a known antigen. One base away there is no much larger clone; base qualities are not given.

Broader findings and caveats from the paper: Because profiling used bulk unsorted PBMCs, naive and antigen-experienced compartments could not be compared conclusively. Because the CMV infection status of the donors was unknown, age-related changes in expanded clonotypes may potentially have been confounded. Compared with the aged group, more naive CD4+ T cells, fewer expanded clones and increased TCR diversity were shown by the long-lived group, suggesting age selection. Estimates of total diversity from one million sequenced T cells were regarded as lower bounds and underestimates. As age increased, observed TCR beta diversity per million T cells dropped in a roughly linear way, and a significant reduction was already evident by age approximately 40. Observed TCR beta diversity correlated strongly with the percentage of naive T cells measured by flow cytometry.

Donors were approximately 42 systemically healthy Caucasian individuals from Russia aged roughly 6 to 100 years. Each donor gave about 9.8 milliliters of peripheral blood, drawn into EDTA-treated Vacutainer tubes. Ficoll-Paque density-gradient centrifugation was used to isolate PBMCs, with at least 6 million obtained per sample. Total RNA, at least 5.5 micrograms per sample, was extracted from PBMCs with Trizol reagent. The percentages of naive CD45RAhigh/CD27high T cells were determined by flow cytometry on a PBMC aliquot from every donor. The CDR3 spans 15 residues, from the cysteine through the phenylalanine. The entry retains the CDR3 DNA only, 45 bases that are in frame from base 1. V is shortened by 8 bases, J by 0 bases, and the region joining them spans 15 bases. These data were also filed under a second study, of T cells of mothers and their children. Reported in the second study: Nine systemically healthy Caucasian individuals served as donors, namely three mothers together with their six children. cDNA synthesis consumed the entire amount of extracted RNA, loaded at approximately 1.5 ug RNA in each 15 ul reaction. In the second PCR, the M1S primer added sample barcodes and 2-4 random nucleotides. Over 8 million TCR beta CDR3 reads were obtained for each mother, and some 3 million reads were obtained for each child. In both related and unrelated pairs, thymic selection shapes the output of TCR recombination in a similar way, with inherited differences having only a minor effect. Related mother-child pairs always showed normalized repertoire overlap that was slightly higher than in unrelated mother-child pairs, though the difference was never significant. No persistent microchimeric T cell clones were detected, at a sensitivity of 80 to 100 clones per million clonotypes. The study used deep NGS to compare TCR beta repertoires of mothers and children, seeking features distinguishing related mother-child pairs from unrelated individuals. On average, the children were approximately 11 +/- 4 years old, while the mothers were about 38 +/- 4 years old. After adapter ligation with NEBNext reagents, the libraries were sequenced on Illumina HiSeq 2000 with 100+100 nt paired-end reads. To avoid cross-contamination, the mother libraries and the child libraries were prepared a month apart and sequenced in separate runs. For each donor, between roughly 500,000 and 2,300,000 distinct TCR beta clonotypes were identified. Naive TCR beta clonotypes were estimated from low-frequency clonotypes matched to each donor's FACS-determined naive share, without sorting.

This receptor chain uses TRBV12-3 or TRBV12-4 and TRBJ2-3; a weak D assignment points to TRBD2 (5 bases agree). The receptor was isolated from a girl aged 2-10 years in good health. Material: blood. The DNA sequence follows: TGTGCCAGCGAGGCTGAGGGTACTAGCACAGATACGCAGTATTTT. This codes for CASEAEGTSTDTQYF.